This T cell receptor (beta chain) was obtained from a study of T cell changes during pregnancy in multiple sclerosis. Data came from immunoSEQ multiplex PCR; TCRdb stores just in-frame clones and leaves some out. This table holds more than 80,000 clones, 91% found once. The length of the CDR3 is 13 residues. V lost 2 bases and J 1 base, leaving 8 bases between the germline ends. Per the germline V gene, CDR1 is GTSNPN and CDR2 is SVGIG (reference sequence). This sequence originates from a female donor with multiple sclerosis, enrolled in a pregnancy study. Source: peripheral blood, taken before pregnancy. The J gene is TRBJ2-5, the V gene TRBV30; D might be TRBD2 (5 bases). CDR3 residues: CAWSRGFQETQYF. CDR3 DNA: TGTGCCTGGAGTCGCGGGTTCCAAGAGACCCAGTACTTC. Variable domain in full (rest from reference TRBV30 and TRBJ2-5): SQTIHQWPATLVQPVGSPLSLECTVEGTSNPNLYWYRQAAGRGLQLLFYSVGIGQISSEVPQNLSASRPQDRQFILSSKKLLLSDSGFYLCAWSRGFQETQYFGPGTRLLVL.